A selection of T cell receptor beta chains follows, all from one sample in a study of T cells in Graves' hyperthyroidism and ophthalmopathy. TCRdb used MiXCR to reprocess the multiplex PCR reads, holding one entry per CDR3 protein. The sample gives 600,000 to 850,000 distinct CDR3 sequences, around 19% of which show up once; around 17% is in the top ten. The sequencing sample was made of blood. The origin of the receptors is a woman between 50 and 59 years old with Graves' hyperthyroidism that later progressed to Graves' ophthalmopathy. Both conserved end residues are part of each CDR3. The D gene is left open where the match is weak. Expanded clones get a size class; other rows say once, few or many, or leave the size out.

many	TRBV11-2	TRBJ1-2	NA	TGTGCCAGCAGCTTCACGCTCGGGGGCTACACCTTC	CASSFTLGGYTF
NA	TRBV19	TRBJ1-1	NA	TGTGCCAGTAGTATAGAGGAGGATAACACTGAAGCTTTCTTT	CASSIEEDNTEAFF
many	TRBV11-3	TRBJ2-7	NA	TGTGCCAGCAGCCCCGGGGACGGTACGAACTACGAGCAGTACTTC	CASSPGDGTNYEQYF
NA	TRBV6-1	TRBJ1-1	NA	TGTGCCAGCAGTGAAAGGCTTAATGGCGCTGAAGCTTTCTTT	CASSERLNGAEAFF
few	TRBV12-3/TRBV12-4	TRBJ2-1	TRBD1	TGTGCCAGCAGACGAACAGGGGAGATCGGCAATGAGCAGTTCTTC	CASRRTGEIGNEQFF
many	TRBV6-5	TRBJ1-1	NA	TGTGCCAGCAGTTACTTAGAAGCTTTCTTT	CASSYLEAFF
many	TRBV7-8	TRBJ2-3	TRBD2	TGTGCCAGCAGCTCGGGGGGTAGCACAGATACGCAGTATTTT	CASSSGGSTDTQYF
many	TRBV20-1	TRBJ1-2	NA	TGCAGTGCTCGCCCGGGCGGGCGGGATGGCTACACCTTC	CSARPGGRDGYTF
few	TRBV6-1	TRBJ1-5	TRBD1	TGTGCCACACGACAGGGAAGACAGCCCCAGCATTTT	CATRQGRQPQHF
many	TRBV7-8	TRBJ2-5	NA	TGTGCCAGCAGCCCAGGCGGCGCACAGTACCAAGAGACCCAGTACTTC	CASSPGGAQYQETQYF
few	TRBV4-3	TRBJ1-1	NA	TGCGCCAGCAGCCAGGAATGGATGAACACTGAAGCTTTCTTT	CASSQEWMNTEAFF
few	TRBV6-4	TRBJ2-3	TRBD2	TGTGCCAGGCAACAACTAGCGGGGGCAGGCACAGATACGCAGTATTTT	CARQQLAGAGTDTQYF
NA	TRBV3-1	TRBJ2-5	TRBD2	TGTGCCAGCAGCCCCCCGGTGGTAGCGGGGAGGTCGGAGACCCAGTACTTC	CASSPPVVAGRSETQYF
NA	TRBV19	TRBJ1-5	NA	TGTGCCAGTAGTTCTCGTGGGAGGGCTCGGCAGCCCCAGCATTTT	CASSSRGRARQPQHF
few	TRBV15	TRBJ1-2	NA	TGTGCCACCAGCAAAGAGGGTCGGGACTATGGCTACACCTTC	CATSKEGRDYGYTF
few	TRBV6-1	TRBJ2-1	TRBD2	TGTGCCAGCACCACCACGACCTCGAGCGGGGGGGCAAATGAGCAGTTCTTC	CASTTTTSSGGANEQFF
NA	TRBV5-1	TRBJ2-7	NA	TGCGCCAGCAGCTTGGGAGGGGATCCTCTCGAGCAGTACTTC	CASSLGGDPLEQYF
few	TRBV3-1	TRBJ1-3	TRBD1	TGTGCCAGCAGCAGACAGGGCCCCTCTGGAAACACCATATATTTT	CASSRQGPSGNTIYF
many	TRBV11-1	TRBJ2-5	NA	TGTGCCAGCAGCTTTGGAAGGTCGAGGGAGACCCAGTACTTC	CASSFGRSRETQYF
NA	TRBV11-2	TRBJ1-2	NA	TGTGCCAGCAGCAACTACACTCCCAGGGAGGGCTACACCTTC	CASSNYTPREGYTF
NA	TRBV18	TRBJ2-7	NA	TGTGCCAGCTCTAATGGGTTAGCGGCCAGGATCGAGCAGTACTTC	CASSNGLAARIEQYF
NA	TRBV3-1	TRBJ2-7	TRBD1	TGTGCCAGCAGTCATTCCGGGACAGGAGCCGAGCAGTACTTC	CASSHSGTGAEQYF
NA	TRBV15	TRBJ1-5	NA	TGTGCCACCACGGGAGAGGAAAGGCACCAGCCCCAGCATTTT	CATTGEERHQPQHF
many	TRBV6-1	TRBJ1-1	NA	TGTGCCAGCAGTCTACAGGGCGGAGGGACTGAAGCTTTCTTT	CASSLQGGGTEAFF
many	TRBV12-3/TRBV12-4	TRBJ1-1	NA	TGTGCCAGCAGTTTGGTTGACGGGTTGAACACTGAAGCTTTCTTT	CASSLVDGLNTEAFF
many	TRBV27	TRBJ1-1	NA	TGTGCCAGCAGTTTAAAGGAAAGCACTGAAGCTTTCTTT	CASSLKESTEAFF
NA	TRBV6-2/TRBV6-3	TRBJ2-1	NA	TGTGCCAGCAGAAACTCAGGGGCTCTTTTGGCTGAGCAGTTCTTC	CASRNSGALLAEQFF
NA	TRBV7-9	TRBJ1-4	NA	TGTGCCAGCAGTAGGGGGTTAGGAGAAAAACTGTTTTTT	CASSRGLGEKLFF
NA	TRBV7-8	TRBJ2-7	TRBD1	TGTGCCAGCAGCCTTATCAGGGGGACCTACGAGCAGTACTTC	CASSLIRGTYEQYF
many	TRBV3-1	TRBJ2-3	TRBD2	TGTGCCAGCAGCCATGACAGCGGGGGCACGATGGCGGATACGCAGTATTTT	CASSHDSGGTMADTQYF
NA	TRBV27	TRBJ2-1	TRBD2	TGTGCCAGCAGTTTAAATTGGGCGGGGGGTGGGAATGAGCAGTTCTTC	CASSLNWAGGGNEQFF
NA	TRBV20-1	TRBJ1-5	TRBD1	TGCAGTGCCGACAGGGGCGACAATCAGCCCCAGCATTTT	CSADRGDNQPQHF
many	TRBV3-1	TRBJ2-2	NA	TGTGCCAGCAGCATAGCAGTAGCGCCCGGGGAGCTGTTTTTT	CASSIAVAPGELFF
many	TRBV11-3	TRBJ2-1	TRBD2	TGTGCCAGCAGCTTAACCAGCGGGGGGGCTGGGGAGCAGTTCTTC	CASSLTSGGAGEQFF
few	TRBV15	TRBJ1-5	TRBD1	TGTGCCACCAGCAGACTAGGGACAGAGTATCAGCCCCAGCATTTT	CATSRLGTEYQPQHF
few	TRBV2	TRBJ1-5	TRBD1	TGTGCCAGCAACGCGGACAGGGGGATTAGCAATCAGCCCCAGCATTTT	CASNADRGISNQPQHF
many	TRBV12-3/TRBV12-4	TRBJ1-1	NA	TGTGCCAGCAGTTTTCCCCCCAATGAAGCTTTCTTT	CASSFPPNEAFF
many	TRBV12-3/TRBV12-4	TRBJ2-7	NA	TGTGCCAGCAGTCCATGGCCTCCAGGGCCCTACGAGCAGTACTTC	CASSPWPPGPYEQYF